The 10 T cell receptor beta chains listed next were all sequenced from one sample in a study of technical replicates of blood from a handful of donors. Assay: immunoSEQ multiplex PCR; the TCRdb copy retains only in-frame clones and omits some. The repertoire includes tens of thousands of clones, 95% to 97% of them detected once, and 0.22% sits in the top ten. What was sequenced was T cells isolated from PBMCs. The origin of the receptors is a human donor in good health.

This sequence joins TRBV15 and TRBJ1-2, with TRBD1 matching 7 bases. Germline trimming cut 3 bases from V and 8 bases from J; bases unmatched to any gene: 12. The CDR3 spans 15 residues. Germline V gene lookup returns CDR1 LNHNV and CDR2 YYDKDF (reference sequence). The CDR3 nucleotides are TGTGCCACCAGCAGCCACGACAGGGACCTTATGGGCTACACCTTC. The encoded protein is CATSSHDRDLMGYTF.

The chain uses TRBV7-9 and TRBJ2-5, with 7 bases identical to TRBD2. The CDR3 totals 13 residues. Germline values: CDR1 SEHNR, CDR2 FQNEAQ (reference sequence). With V trimmed by 3 bases and J by 5 bases, 3 bases remained unmatched. The CDR3 DNA reads TGTGCCAGCAGCTTGGGAGGGATGGAGACCCAGTACTTC. Amino acid sequence: CASSLGGMETQYF.

This chain joins TRBV4-1 and TRBJ1-2, with D unresolved. The ends were cut back, 1 base at V and 7 bases at J, with 10 bases in the middle. The CDR3 contains 13 residues. Germline V lookup: CDR1 MGHRA, CDR2 YSYEKL. The CDR3: CASSQVQDTGYTF. Written as DNA, the CDR3 is TGCGCCAGCAGCCAAGTGCAGGATACTGGCTACACCTTC.

The chain links TRBV7-9 to TRBJ1-2; unclear D gene. Germline-derived CDR1 and CDR2 are SEHNR and FQNEAQ (reference sequence). The V end was cut by 2 bases, the J end by 3 bases, with 7 bases between. The CDR3 is 13 residues long. The CDR3 loop reads CASSLHQYYGYTF. The DNA of the CDR3 is TGTGCCAGCAGCTTACACCAGTACTATGGCTACACCTTC.

The chain joins TRBV11-2 to TRBJ2-7, with TRBD2 identical over 10 bases. Losses at the gene ends were 4 bases for V and 6 bases for J; bases not matched to a gene: 9. From germline, CDR1 is SGHAT and CDR2 FQNNGV. The CDR3 covers 15 residues. The CDR3, as DNA: TGTGCCAGCAGCTCCGGCGTAGCGGGAGGTTTCGAGCAGTACTTC. Amino acid sequence: CASSSGVAGGFEQYF.

V and J are TRBV5-1 and TRBJ2-7, with 9 bases that match TRBD1. With V trimmed by 4 bases and J by 5 bases, 4 bases remained unmatched. This CDR3 contains 13 residues. Germline V gene lookup returns CDR1 SGHRS and CDR2 YFSETQ. CDR3 residues: CASSTTGGHEQYF. The CDR3 DNA reads TGCGCCAGCAGCACTACAGGGGGCCACGAGCAGTACTTC. The full variable domain, its missing parts supplied by reference TRBV5-1 and TRBJ2-7, is KAGVTQTPRYLIKTRGQQVTLSCSPISGHRSVSWYQQTPGQGLQFLFEYFSETQRNKGNFPGRFSGRQFSNSRSEMNVSTLELGDSALYLCASSTTGGHEQYFGPGTRLTVT.

The chain joins TRBV7-8 to TRBJ2-7; TRBD2 is a possible D gene (6 bases). CDR3 length: 13 amino acids. V lost 4 bases, J lost 7 bases, and 14 bases lay in between. The germline V gene has CDR1 SGHVS and CDR2 FQNEAQ. For the CDR3, the DNA is TGTGCCAGCAGCTCCAAGACGGCGGGGGAGCAGTACTTC. Protein product: CASSSKTAGEQYF.

The chain uses TRBV28 and TRBJ1-5; weak D call: TRBD1 (6 bases). V gave up 6 bases and J gave up 7 bases, with 13 bases separating them. Germline V lookup: CDR1 MDHEN, CDR2 SYDVKM. CDR3 size: 13 residues. Here the CDR3 reads CASSSRTVQPQHF. CDR3 nucleotides: TGTGCCAGCAGCTCGAGGACAGTACAGCCCCAGCATTTT.

The gene calls are TRBV28 and TRBJ2-7, with a weak D call TRBD2 (6 bases). CDR1 and CDR2 from the germline V gene are MDHEN and SYDVKM. The length of the CDR3 is 18 residues. The germline V and J ends were trimmed by 2 bases and 1 base, with 21 bases remaining between them. The CDR3 DNA reads as TGTGCCAGCAGTTTAGTAGGTTTGCGGGGACTGGAGTCCTACGAGCAGTACTTC. This sequence encodes CASSLVGLRGLESYEQYF.

This CDR3 reads CASSRGLEGSDTQYF. The DNA of the CDR3 is TGCGCCAGCAGCCGAGGACTAGAAGGGTCAGATACGCAGTATTTT. The V call is TRBV5-1, the J call TRBJ2-3; 7 bases line up with TRBD2. The CDR3 consists of 15 residues. Germline-derived CDR1 and CDR2 are SGHRS and YFSETQ. V dropped 4 bases and J dropped 4; count of bases not matched to a gene: 9.